A selection of T cell receptor beta chains follows, all from one sample in a study of early T cells in non-severe SARS-CoV-2 infection. TCRdb recomputed calls from the 5' RACE reads with MiXCR, one row per CDR3 protein. The sample consists of more than 40,000 distinct CDR3 sequences, over 5% of them appearing once. This specimen consisted of whole blood, obtained at baseline. Receptor source: an adult who was a healthcare worker with PCR-confirmed SARS-CoV-2 infection or an uninfected control (not recorded which). CDR3s leave out the opening cysteine and the closing phenylalanine or tryptophan.

v_gene	len	j_gene	CDR3aa
TRBV7-9	11	TRBJ2-3	ASSYGTSDTQY
TRBV12-3/TRBV12-4	13	TRBJ1-1	ASRPPGRWNTEAF
TRBV2	11	TRBJ2-7	ASSEQGMGEQY
TRBV7-6	13	TRBJ2-3	ASSGGAHGADTQY
TRBV11-2	12	TRBJ2-1	ASSLVVRREWQF
TRBV10-3	11	TRBJ2-5	AISELLEETQY
TRBV10-3	11	TRBJ2-7	AISEREEREQY
TRBV10-3	11	TRBJ1-5	AISDEGNQPQH
TRBV20-1	13	TRBJ2-5	SASKNRAYQETQY
TRBV12-3/TRBV12-4	11	TRBJ1-5	ASSFNGNQPQH
TRBV20-1	12	TRBJ2-7	SARDGGVSYEQY
TRBV7-3	13	TRBJ2-1	ASSLRGNSYNEQF
TRBV30	12	TRBJ1-3	AWEEGGSGNTIY
TRBV6-2/TRBV6-3	13	TRBJ2-7	ASSYRIDSAGEQY
TRBV28	14	TRBJ1-6	ASRRPTGAGGSPLH
TRBV7-9	13	TRBJ1-3	ASGPGTGSGNTIY
TRBV24-1	11	TRBJ2-2	ATSRGNTGELF
TRBV7-8	10	TRBJ2-7	ASSSTRYEQY
TRBV28	9	TRBJ1-4	ASIGSEKLF
TRBV5-1	12	TRBJ1-2	ASSLEGGNYGYT
TRBV12-3/TRBV12-4	12	TRBJ1-4	ASSWGQGGEKLF
TRBV30	13	TRBJ2-1	AWSVGLAGKNEQF
TRBV6-5	14	TRBJ2-3	ASSYSGTSGADTQY
TRBV6-5	9	TRBJ2-3	ASRKTGTQY
TRBV12-3/TRBV12-4	14	TRBJ1-1	ASSLMKWAIGAEAF
TRBV24-1	11	TRBJ2-7	ATSDSGAYEQY
TRBV7-7	11	TRBJ2-5	ASSSPSGKTQY
TRBV19	11	TRBJ2-7	ASSMLRNYEQY
TRBV25-1	17	TRBJ2-3	ASSESVGGRTTSTDTQY